Listed here are 9 T cell receptor beta chains from one sample, sequenced in a study of T cells in Graves' hyperthyroidism and ophthalmopathy. RNA transcripts served as the template for amplifying TCR beta CDR3 regions. First-round RT-PCR targeting the TCR CDR3 was performed with the HTBI primer set. TCRdb used MiXCR to reprocess the multiplex PCR reads, holding one entry per CDR3 protein. The sample yields 400,000 to 500,000 distinct CDR3 sequences, about 13% seen once. The sample consisted of blood. These TCRs come from a woman aged 18-29 years with Graves' hyperthyroidism.

To note about this clonotype: This clone may be a read error of a much larger clone one base away. The rearrangement uses TRBV12-3 or TRBV12-4 and TRBJ2-1, with 10 bases that match TRBD1. The J call may be faulty, since TRBJ2-7 better matches the DNA end. The CDR3 loop spans 15 amino acids. CDR3 nucleotides: TGTGCCAGCAGTCCAATGACAGGGGGCCGCAATGAGCAGTACTTC. This codes for CASSPMTGGRNEQYF.

There are many counts of this clonotype. The chain links TRBV7-2 to TRBJ1-2, with D maybe TRBD1 (6 bases). Trimming left V 5 bases short and J 0 bases short, with 16 bases between. CDR1 is SGHTA, CDR2 FQGNSA, per germline. The CDR3 is made up of 16 amino acids. CDR3 coding DNA: TGTGCCAGCAGCCCGAGAGGGGGGCGGACTAACTATGGCTACACCTTC. This encodes CASSPRGGRTNYGYTF.

This clonotype has at least ten counts. The CDR3 is CASSLANFGGLASHEQYF. The CDR3 DNA is TGCGCCAGCAGCTTGGCAAATTTTGGGGGACTAGCGTCCCACGAGCAGTACTTC. The genes are TRBV5-1 and TRBJ2-7; 10 bases map to TRBD2. Unmatched junction bases numbered 14, after V lost 0 bases and J lost 5 bases. The CDR3 is 18 amino acids. Germline V gene lookup returns CDR1 SGHRS and CDR2 YFSETQ.

As for this clonotype: Given a much more abundant clone one base away, this may be a read error. The chain couples TRBV27 to TRBJ1-5; no firm D call. Trimming removed 0 bases at V and 2 bases at J, with 11 bases between. Germline CDR1 MNHEY, CDR2 SMNVEV (reference sequence). The CDR3 is 16 amino acids. CDR3 in DNA: TGTGCCAGCAGTTTATCGGCGGACGTGGGCAATCAGCCCCAGCATTTT. As protein: CASSLSADVGNQPQHF.

This clonotype was detected ten times or more. The V and J genes are TRBV20-1 and TRBJ2-2, with D possibly matching TRBD2 (5 bases). Trimming removed 3 bases from V and 5 bases from J, with 10 bases in between. The CDR3 totals 13 residues. The germline V gene has CDR1 DFQATT and CDR2 SNEGSKA (reference sequence). The CDR3 DNA sequence: TGCAGTGCTAGGGAGGTGCGAACCGGGGAGCTGTTTTTT. As protein: CSAREVRTGELFF.

Many counts were recorded for this clonotype. The chain carries TRBV28 and TRBJ1-2; D is uncertain. The V gene lost 4 bases and the J gene lost 4 bases, with 10 bases spanning the gap. The germline gives CDR1 MDHEN, CDR2 SYDVKM. CDR3 length equals 13 residues. CDR3 region: CASSSADLYGYTF. CDR3 nucleotide sequence: TGTGCCAGCAGTTCCGCAGACCTCTATGGCTACACCTTC.

By sample share, this clonotype is medium-sized. Here the CDR3 DNA reads TGTGCCAGCAGCTTAGCGGGACTAGCGAGCTCTCGGGGCACAGATACGCAGTATTTT. Its translation: CASSLAGLASSRGTDTQYF. V and J are TRBV7-2 and TRBJ2-3, with 10 bases aligning to TRBD2. Germline CDR1 SGHTA, CDR2 FQGNSA. V lost 0 bases, J lost 1 base, and 10 bases stayed unmatched. The CDR3 sequence is 19 residues long.

This clonotype was observed a handful of times. This chain uses TRBV24-1 with TRBJ2-1; the match to TRBD1 covers 9 bases. V shed 2 bases, J shed 3 bases, and the junction held 10 bases outside the gene matches. Germline values: CDR1 KGHDR, CDR2 SFDVKD. The CDR3 has 18 residues. The CDR3: CATSDSTGGTGSYNEQFF. The CDR3 bases are TGTGCCACCAGTGATTCCACCGGGGGGACAGGGAGCTACAATGAGCAGTTCTTC.

This clonotype was seen ten or more times. The chain recombines TRBV27 with TRBJ2-5; 7 bases are shared with TRBD1. CDR3 length: 15 amino acids. Germline V gene sequence: CDR1 MNHEY, CDR2 SMNVEV (reference sequence). V trimming: 6 bases; J trimming: 2 bases; junction bases outside the gene matches: 9. CDR3 loop: CASSFLPTGQETQYF. The DNA of the CDR3 is TGTGCCAGCAGCTTCCTGCCGACAGGGCAAGAGACCCAGTACTTC.